Shown below are 10 T cell receptor beta chains from a single sample sequenced in a study of cytomegalovirus exposure and HLA in healthy donors. The study ran its PCR with 60 Vbeta and 13 Jbeta primers. The repertoire was sequenced with immunoSEQ multiplex PCR; TCRdb's copy has only in-frame clones and lacks some. The sample has hundreds of thousands of clones, less than 85% seen once; the top ten hold roughly 0.6%. Sequencing input: PBMCs. The receptors come from a man between 18 and 29 years old in good health and CMV-seronegative.

This clone appeared a single time. This chain links TRBV30 with TRBJ2-2; 7 bases are a match to TRBD1. The V gene end was trimmed by 3 bases and the J gene end by 4 bases; junction bases not matched to a gene: 5. Germline V gives CDR1 GTSNPN, CDR2 SVGIG (reference sequence). CDR3 length equals 14 residues. Written as DNA, the CDR3 is TGTGCCTGGAGACAGGGGATCGGCACCGGGGAGCTGTTTTTT. Its translation: CAWRQGIGTGELFF. The whole variable domain, filled in from reference TRBV30 and TRBJ2-2, reads SQTIHQWPATLVQPVGSPLSLECTVEGTSNPNLYWYRQAAGRGLQLLFYSVGIGQISSEVPQNLSASRPQDRQFILSSKKLLLSDSGFYLCAWRQGIGTGELFFGEGSRLTVL.

Concerning this clone itself: The junction differs from germline at one of its ends, possibly a read error. The chain employs TRBV2 and TRBJ1-5; D possibly corresponds to TRBD1 (6 bases). CDR1 and CDR2 from the germline V gene are SNHLY and FYNNEI. The CDR3 extends over 15 amino acids. The CDR3 loop reads CASREGAGGNQPQHF. CDR3 nucleotides: TGTGCCAGCAGAGAAGGGGCAGGGGGCAATCAGCCCCAGCATTTT.

This chain joins TRBV6-5 and TRBJ2-5; possibly TRBD1 for D (5 bases). The J call is uncertain, as TRBJ2-7 better fits the DNA end. Germline-derived CDR1 and CDR2 are MNHEY and SVGAGI. The CDR3 is 14 residues long. CDR3 sequence (DNA): TGTGCCAGCAGTTACGAGCAGGGCAGATACGAGCAGTACTTC. Translation: CASSYEQGRYEQYF.

A few counts support this clone. The chain recombines TRBV7-9 with TRBJ1-4; no firm D call. Germline V CDR1 and CDR2: SEHNR, FQNEAQ (reference sequence). V was clipped by 3 bases and J by 8 bases, with 10 bases between them. There are 13 residues in the CDR3. Written as DNA, the CDR3 is TGTGCCAGCAGCTTCCAGGTCACAGAAAAACTGTTTTTT. It codes for CASSFQVTEKLFF. Full variable domain (outside the CDR3, taken from reference TRBV7-9 and TRBJ1-4): DTGVSQNPRHKITKRGQNVTFRCDPISEHNRLYWYRQTLGQGPEFLTYFQNEAQLEKSRLLSDRFSAERPKGSFSTLEIQRTEQGDSAMYLCASSFQVTEKLFFGSGTQLSVL.

The J gene is TRBJ1-6, the V gene TRBV2, with D possibly being TRBD1 (6 bases). Germline assignment: CDR1 SNHLY and CDR2 FYNNEI. V lost 6 bases to trimming and J lost 0 bases, with 12 bases between them. The CDR3 is 16 residues long. This chain's CDR3 is CASRRGMGSYNSPLHF. The CDR3 DNA follows: TGTGCCAGCAGAAGGGGGATGGGCTCCTATAATTCACCCCTCCACTTT.

This clone occurred once. V is TRBV30 and J is TRBJ2-1; TRBD2 is a possible D gene (6 bases). Deletions cut 2 bases from V and 7 bases from J, with 18 bases between. The CDR3 covers 15 residues. Germline CDR1 GTSNPN, CDR2 SVGIG (reference sequence). CDR3 DNA sequence: TGTGCCTGGAGTCTCAATTCGGGACTCAGAAATGAGCAGTTCTTC. Translating gives CAWSLNSGLRNEQFF.

The rearrangement links TRBV28 to TRBJ2-7; 7 positions match TRBD2. V lost 8 bases and J lost 3; bases outside the gene matches: 7. The germline CDR1 and CDR2 sequences are MDHEN and SYDVKM. CDR3 size: 13 residues. The DNA for the CDR3 is TGTGCCAGCGTTGGGGGGGTTCTCTACGAGCAGTACTTC. Protein sequence: CASVGGVLYEQYF.

This clone came up a few times. This chain connects TRBV5-4 to TRBJ2-2; 8 bases agree with TRBD2. J was trimmed by 6 bases and V by 2 bases; bases with no gene match: 6. This CDR3 has 15 residues. Germline V gene sequence: CDR1 SGHNT, CDR2 YYREEE (reference sequence). CDR3 coding DNA: TGTGCCAGCAGCTTCCAGCCGACTAGCGCCGGGGAGCTGTTTTTT. The encoded protein is CASSFQPTSAGELFF.

The chain is built from TRBV5-8 and TRBJ2-5, with D unresolved. CDR1 and CDR2 from the germline V gene are SGHTS and YDEGEE. Between the trimmed V and J ends, which lost 4 bases and 4 bases, there was a span of 11 bases. The CDR3 has 13 amino acids. Here the CDR3 reads CASSPSIGETQYF. In nucleotides, the CDR3 is TGTGCCAGCAGCCCGAGTATCGGAGAGACCCAGTACTTC.

In this sample, this clone turned up a few times. The chain combines TRBV6-5 with TRBJ1-3, with D perhaps TRBD1 (6 bases). Germline lookup yields CDR1 MNHEY and CDR2 SVGAGI. Trimming stripped 6 bases from V and 3 bases from J, with 12 bases between. The CDR3 spans 14 residues. CDR3 in amino acids: CASSTGHLGNTIYF. The CDR3 DNA sequence: TGTGCCAGCAGCACGGGACACCTTGGAAACACCATATATTTT.